The clone carrying this T cell receptor (beta chain) was seen once. It was with a sample-barcoded 5' primer and a J-beta primer mix that a second PCR of roughly 7 to 12 cycles was run. TCRdb re-analysed the 5' RACE reads in MiXCR, keeping a single row per CDR3 protein. The table has approximately 1.5 million distinct CDR3 sequences, 34% seen once. The sample is drawn from a study of blood T cells in healthy people across ages. The CDR3 is made up of 15 amino acids. With V trimmed by 8 bases and J by 4 bases, 14 bases remained unmatched. CDR1 and CDR2 (germline): DFQATT, SNEGSKA (reference sequence). The source material was blood. This chain connects TRBV20-1 to TRBJ2-3; TRBD1 matches at 8 bases. This receptor was identified in a woman aged 30 to 39 in good health. The CDR3 bases are TGCAGTTCCCGGGACAGGAAGAGGTCCGCAGATACGCAGTATTTT. It is translated as CSSRDRKRSADTQYF.